This T cell receptor (beta chain) emerged from a study of response to subunit inactivated influenza vaccine. Study results and limitations: Authors suggested seasonal influenza vaccinations each recruit few new T cells.

TCRdb analysed the RT-PCR reads with MiXCR anew, one entry per CDR3 protein. In the table there are about 520,000 distinct CDR3 sequences, 25% of which are singletons. The CDR3 consists of 14 residues. V lost 7 bases and J lost 11; bases outside the gene matches: 10. CDR1 is MDHEN and CDR2 is SYDVKM in the germline V gene. This clonotype was counted between two and nine times. What it binds is not known. This sequence originates from a man between 50 and 59 years old who received an inactivated influenza vaccine. The chain carries TRBV28 and TRBJ1-6; 8 bases line up with TRBD1. The sequencing used CD4+ T cells sorted from PBMCs, collected 5 to 6 days after vaccination. The CDR3 region is CASITSGQGPPLHF. CDR3 in DNA: TGTGCCAGCATTACATCAGGACAGGGACCACCCCTCCACTTT.